Following are 18 T cell receptor beta chains from one sample sequenced in a study of CD8+CD57+ T cells in acquired aplastic anemia. Patients included in sequencing had previously demonstrated CD8+CD57+ cell expansion by flow cytometry. Profiling that covered TCR beta VDJ and CDR3 relied on genomic DNA as its template. TCRdb called the reads again in MiXCR, with one record for every CDR3 protein. The data contain 110,000 or so distinct CDR3 sequences, 55% to 60% of them singletons. The sequenced material came from sorted CD4+, CD8+, or CD8+CD57+ T cells (not recorded which) from PBMCs. The receptor set was obtained from a human donor with aplastic anemia.

This clonotype was found once. For the CDR3, the DNA is TGTGCCAGCAGCGATCAGATGAACACTGAAGCTTTCTTT. Its protein product is CASSDQMNTEAFF. The chain couples TRBV7-2 to TRBJ1-1; D is unresolved. The CDR3 spans 13 residues. Germline CDR1 reads SGHTA; CDR2 reads FQGNSA. With 5 bases removed from V and 0 bases from J, the gap between germline ends came to 7 bases.

The chain recombines TRBV20-1 with TRBJ2-1, with a weak D call TRBD2 (7 bases). Trimming pared 3 bases from V and 7 bases from J, leaving 19 bases between. This CDR3 has 15 amino acids. Germline lookup yields CDR1 DFQATT and CDR2 SNEGSKA (reference sequence). DNA of the CDR3: TGCAGTGCTAGTTATTCGAGGCGGGGGCGGAATGAGCAGTTCTTC. As protein: CSASYSRRGRNEQFF.

V usage is TRBV20-1 and J usage is TRBJ2-7; 12 bases are a match to TRBD2. CDR3 length: 17 amino acids. V trimming: 3 bases; J trimming: 2 bases; junction bases outside the gene matches: 11. Germline CDR1 reads DFQATT; CDR2 reads SNEGSKA (reference sequence). This CDR3 reads CSASRSLAGGGTYEQYF. The CDR3 DNA reads TGCAGTGCTAGTAGGAGTCTAGCGGGAGGGGGCACCTACGAGCAGTACTTC.

The rearrangement joins TRBV2 to TRBJ1-3; a possible D gene is TRBD1 (5 bases). The CDR3 length is 14 residues. V lost 6 bases to trimming and J lost 8 bases, with 17 bases between them. The germline gives CDR1 SNHLY, CDR2 FYNNEI. In DNA, the CDR3 is TGTGCCAGCAGCTCACCGGGACGATCGGACACCATATATTTT. This codes for CASSSPGRSDTIYF.

V and J are TRBV2 and TRBJ2-7; D call uncertain. Per germline, CDR1 SNHLY and CDR2 FYNNEI. Trimming pared 6 bases from V and 6 bases from J, leaving 21 bases between. CDR3 size: 15 residues. The CDR3 reads CASSELQPIRVEQYF. For the CDR3, the DNA is TGTGCCAGCAGCGAACTACAGCCTATTAGGGTCGAGCAGTACTTC.

At least ten counts were recorded for this clonotype. This chain joins TRBV7-3 and TRBJ2-7, with D tentatively TRBD1 (8 bases). The germline V gene encodes CDR1 SGHTA and CDR2 FQGTGA. The CDR3 extends over 16 amino acids. V dropped 5 bases and J dropped 3 bases, with 20 bases sitting between them. The CDR3 sequence: CASSPFGEGQDYEQYF. CDR3 nucleotides: TGTGCCAGCAGCCCATTCGGGGAGGGACAGGACTACGAGCAGTACTTC.

The chain employs TRBV2 and TRBJ2-3; TRBD2 agrees at 9 bases. Unmatched junction bases numbered 10, after V lost 6 bases and J lost 0 bases. Germline CDR1 and CDR2: SNHLY and FYNNEI. The CDR3 runs 17 residues. In DNA form, the CDR3 reads TGTGCCAGCAGGGGGGCTAGCGGGGCCCCTAGCACAGATACGCAGTATTTT. Its translation: CASRGASGAPSTDTQYF. The full variable domain, completed using reference TRBV2 and TRBJ2-3, is EPEVTQTPSHQVTQMGQEVILRCVPISNHLYFYWYRQILGQKVEFLVSFYNNEISEKSEIFDDQFSVERPDGSNFTLKIRSTKLEDSAMYFCASRGASGAPSTDTQYFGPGTRLTVL.

CDR3 DNA sequence: TGTGCCAGCAGATCACAGGGGTATGAAAAACTGTTTTTT. This gives the protein CASRSQGYEKLFF. The rearrangement uses TRBV28 and TRBJ1-4; 7 nucleotides match TRBD1. V dropped 6 bases and J dropped 6; count of bases not matched to a gene: 4. Germline CDR1 MDHEN, CDR2 SYDVKM. This CDR3 region has 13 residues.

Comments on this clonotype: Sequence at one end of the junction differs from germline and may be a read error. This sequence joins TRBV2 and TRBJ2-6, with D perhaps assigned TRBD1 or TRBD2 (5 bases each). The CDR3 is made up of 14 amino acids. In germline, CDR1 is SNHLY, CDR2 FYNNEI. In nucleotides, the CDR3 is TGTGCCAGCAGTGACTTCTTCGGGGCTAACGTCCTGACTTTC. It specifies CASSDFFGANVLTF. Filled out from reference TRBV2 and TRBJ2-6, the complete variable domain reads EPEVTQTPSHQVTQMGQEVILRCVPISNHLYFYWYRQILGQKVEFLVSFYNNEISEKSEIFDDQFSVERPDGSNFTLKIRSTKLEDSAMYFCASSDFFGANVLTFGAGSRLTVL.

Only one count was recorded for this clonotype. This sequence joins TRBV7-8 and TRBJ2-2; TRBD1 might be the D (6 bases). CDR1 SGHVS and CDR2 FQNEAQ come from the germline V gene. Deletions cut 0 bases from V and 0 bases from J, with 14 bases between. The CDR3 contains 18 residues. The CDR3: CASSLAGLQGSNTGELFF. CDR3 DNA: TGTGCCAGCAGCTTAGCGGGGTTACAGGGTTCGAACACCGGGGAGCTGTTTTTT. Looking up the rest from reference TRBV7-8 and TRBJ2-2 gives the full variable domain: GAGVSQSPRYKVAKRGQDVALRCDPISGHVSLFWYQQALGQGPEFLTYFQNEAQLDKSGLPSDRFFAERPEGSVSTLKIQRTQQEDSAVYLCASSLAGLQGSNTGELFFGEGSRLTVL.

This clonotype was seen many times. The rearrangement uses TRBV12-3 or TRBV12-4 and TRBJ2-1, with 8 bases that match TRBD1. This CDR3 has 14 residues. The J segment lost 7 bases and the V segment lost 6 bases, leaving 8 bases of the junction unmatched. This chain's CDR3 is CASSPGQGLNEQFF. DNA for the CDR3: TGTGCCAGCAGCCCCGGACAGGGATTGAATGAGCAGTTCTTC.

The chain uses TRBV27 and TRBJ1-2, with 7 bases aligning to TRBD1. Germline values: CDR1 MNHEY, CDR2 SMNVEV (reference sequence). The CDR3 consists of 13 residues. J lost 6 bases, V lost 5 bases, and 6 bases had no gene match. As DNA, the CDR3 is TGTGCCAGCAGTCCAGGGACAGCTAATGGCTACACCTTC. Encoded protein: CASSPGTANGYTF.

V and J are TRBV4-1 and TRBJ2-5; D remains unclear. Trimming stripped 8 bases from V and 1 base from J, with 8 bases between. CDR3 size: 12 residues. CDR1 and CDR2 (germline): MGHRA, YSYEKL. The CDR3 is CASGSAQETQYF. The DNA for the CDR3 is TGCGCCAGCGGGTCAGCCCAAGAGACCCAGTACTTC.

As concerns this clonotype: A junction end diverges from the germline sequence, so it may reflect a read error. The genes are TRBV10-3 and TRBJ2-5; possibly TRBD2 for D (5 bases). CDR3 length: 15 amino acids. Germline CDR1 and CDR2: ENHRY and SYGVKD. CDR3 sequence reads: CASSERTGSQETQYF. CDR3 sequence (DNA): TGTGCCAGCAGTGAAAGGACTGGTTCCCAAGAGACCCAGTACTTC.

This clonotype was seen only once. This chain connects TRBV6-1 to TRBJ1-2; 7 bases map to TRBD1. V trimming: 8 bases; J trimming: 4 bases; junction bases outside the gene matches: 7. This CDR3 has 13 amino acids. Germline CDR1 is MNHNS and CDR2 is SASEGT. As DNA, the CDR3 is TGTGCCAGCGCCCTGACAGGGATCTATGGCTACACCTTC. This gives the protein CASALTGIYGYTF.

This chain connects TRBV10-3 to TRBJ2-3; D may be TRBD2 (7 bases). Trimming shortened V by 6 bases and J by 2 bases, and 15 bases separated the two germline ends. Germline CDR1 ENHRY, CDR2 SYGVKD. The CDR3 contains 15 residues. The CDR3 loop reads CAIRKGGGFTDTQYF. The CDR3 nucleotides are TGTGCCATCAGGAAGGGGGGGGGCTTCACAGATACGCAGTATTTT.

The chain joins TRBV6-1 to TRBJ2-7; 11 bases line up with TRBD1. This CDR3 spans 13 amino acids. Trimming took 6 bases from V and 7 from J; bases not matched to a gene: 5. Germline assignment: CDR1 MNHNS and CDR2 SASEGT. CDR3 region: CASSRTGGGEQYF. The CDR3 bases are TGTGCCAGCAGCCGGACAGGGGGCGGGGAGCAGTACTTC.

The chain employs TRBV10-1 and TRBJ1-2, with no clear D. The length of the CDR3 is 14 residues. Trimming removed 3 bases from V and 1 base from J, with 9 bases in between. Germline loops: CDR1 WNHNN, CDR2 SYGVQD (reference sequence). The DNA for the CDR3 is TGCGCCAGCAGTGACATAGGGTATAACTATGGCTACACCTTC. As protein: CASSDIGYNYGYTF.